These 21 T cell receptor beta chains were all obtained from the same sample, sequenced in a study of shared clonotypes between healthy human individuals. The repertoire was sequenced with immunoSEQ multiplex PCR; TCRdb's copy has only in-frame clones and lacks some. The table includes about 2 million clones, approximately 94% detected once. Naive CD8 cells comprised CD45RO-negative, CCR7-positively selected cells, excluding terminally differentiated effector memory CD45RA+ cells. Sequenced material: naive CD8+ T cells sorted from blood. All receptors derive from a man between 18 and 35 years old in good health.

With regard to this clone: Other DNA sequences within the sample encode an identical CDR3. The chain is built from TRBV27 and TRBJ1-5; tentative D call: TRBD1 (5 bases). The CDR3 sequence is 15 residues long. The germline CDR1 and CDR2 sequences are MNHEY and SMNVEV (reference sequence). Trimming took off 0 bases at V and 2 bases at J, with 8 bases between the two ends. CDR3 sequence (DNA): TGTGCCAGCAGTTTATCCCTAGGGGGCAATCAGCCCCAGCATTTT. Translation gives CASSLSLGGNQPQHF.

The chain joins TRBV10-2 to TRBJ2-1; TRBD1 matches at 9 bases. CDR1 WSHSY and CDR2 SAAADI come from the germline V gene. This CDR3 is built from 14 residues. V shed 6 bases and J 4 bases; nucleotides not matched to a gene: 4. The CDR3 sequence is CASRATGGYNEQFF. The CDR3 coding sequence is TGCGCCAGCAGGGCGACAGGGGGATACAATGAGCAGTTCTTC.

The genes are TRBV6-5 and TRBJ2-7; no definite D call. Germline V lookup: CDR1 MNHEY, CDR2 SVGAGI. This CDR3 has 13 residues. Trimming stripped 2 bases from V and 5 bases from J, with 10 bases between. CDR3 region: CASSYGFGDEQYF. As DNA, the CDR3 is TGTGCCAGCAGTTACGGGTTTGGGGACGAGCAGTACTTC.

This chain links TRBV2 with TRBJ2-2; the match to TRBD1 covers 9 bases. Per germline, CDR1 SNHLY and CDR2 FYNNEI. V lost 6 bases, J lost 8 bases, and 7 bases stayed unmatched. The CDR3 is 14 amino acids. CDR3 coding DNA: TGTGCCAGCAGCCAGGGACAGGGTGGAGGGGAGCTGTTTTTT. Its translation is CASSQGQGGGELFF. Using reference TRBV2 and TRBJ2-2 for the parts outside the CDR3, the full variable domain is EPEVTQTPSHQVTQMGQEVILRCVPISNHLYFYWYRQILGQKVEFLVSFYNNEISEKSEIFDDQFSVERPDGSNFTLKIRSTKLEDSAMYFCASSQGQGGGELFFGEGSRLTVL.

The gene calls are TRBV14 and TRBJ2-5; D not resolved. The CDR3 extends over 15 amino acids. The germline V gene encodes CDR1 SGHDN and CDR2 FVKESK. V dropped 3 bases and J dropped 5 bases, with 16 bases sitting between them. The CDR3 DNA sequence: TGTGCCAGCAGCCAGGGAACAGTATCGAGGGAGACCCAGTACTTC. Its translation: CASSQGTVSRETQYF.

The chain uses TRBV5-1 and TRBJ2-3; D is undetermined. V was shortened by 0 bases and J by 4 bases, with 9 bases between the two germline ends. The germline V gene encodes CDR1 SGHRS and CDR2 YFSETQ. This CDR3 contains 14 residues. For the CDR3, the DNA is TGCGCCAGCAGCTTGGATCGGCAGGCAGATACGCAGTATTTT. Amino acid sequence: CASSLDRQADTQYF. The variable domain in full, completed from reference TRBV5-1 and TRBJ2-3, reads KAGVTQTPRYLIKTRGQQVTLSCSPISGHRSVSWYQQTPGQGLQFLFEYFSETQRNKGNFPGRFSGRQFSNSRSEMNVSTLELGDSALYLCASSLDRQADTQYFGPGTRLTVL.

As for this clone: Other DNA sequences in this specimen translate into the identical CDR3. The rearrangement joins TRBV28 to TRBJ2-7, with 7 positions matching TRBD2. From germline, CDR1 is MDHEN and CDR2 SYDVKM. The CDR3 runs 14 residues. V gave up 5 bases and J gave up 2 bases; unmatched junction bases: 6. CDR3 residues: CASSTAGTTYEQYF. Here the CDR3 DNA reads TGTGCCAGCAGTACAGCGGGGACTACCTACGAGCAGTACTTC.

The chain recombines TRBV7-9 with TRBJ2-7, with D perhaps matching TRBD1 (5 bases). Germline-derived CDR1 and CDR2 are SEHNR and FQNEAQ (reference sequence). The CDR3 is 18 residues long. Between the trimmed V and J ends, which lost 1 base and 5 bases, there was a span of 24 bases. The CDR3 spells CASSLGYERTGWYDEQYF. The CDR3, as DNA: TGTGCCAGCAGCTTAGGATACGAGAGAACAGGTTGGTACGACGAGCAGTACTTC.

This clone was recorded only once. The chain recombines TRBV9 with TRBJ2-7; no reliable D call. There are 12 residues in the CDR3. Per the germline V gene, CDR1 is SGDLS and CDR2 is YYNGEE. Deletions cut 3 bases from V and 2 bases from J, with 6 bases between. As DNA, the CDR3 is TGTGCCAGCAGCGATCTGACCTACGAGCAGTACTTC. Its protein product is CASSDLTYEQYF.

The chain links TRBV6-6 to TRBJ2-7; D perhaps matches TRBD2 (5 bases). The CDR3 runs 14 residues. Germline V gene data show CDR1 as MNHNY and CDR2 as SVGAGI (reference sequence). V shed 2 bases and J shed 1 base, with 9 bases lying between them. The CDR3 here is CASSYLDWSYEQYF. In nucleotides, the CDR3 is TGTGCCAGCAGTTACCTGGACTGGTCCTACGAGCAGTACTTC.

V gene TRBV7-8 combines with J gene TRBJ2-1; no clear D gene. The CDR3 contains 11 residues. Germline CDR1 and CDR2: SGHVS and FQNEAQ. The ends were cut back, 3 bases at V and 8 bases at J, with 5 bases in the middle. As DNA, the CDR3 is TGTGCCAGCAGCTTTTCCGATGAGCAGTTCTTC. Its protein product is CASSFSDEQFF.

This chain joins TRBV7-3 and TRBJ2-1; TRBD1 agrees at 7 bases. V lost 0 bases, J lost 5 bases, and 4 bases stayed unmatched. CDR1 is SGHTA, CDR2 FQGTGA, per germline. This CDR3 has 15 amino acids. DNA for the CDR3: TGTGCCAGCAGCTTAACACAGGGGCCAAACAATGAGCAGTTCTTC. It encodes CASSLTQGPNNEQFF.

The gene calls are TRBV4-3 and TRBJ1-2; possible D gene TRBD1, 5 bases. CDR1 LGHNA and CDR2 YSLEER come from the germline V gene. V lost 0 bases to trimming and J lost 6 bases, with 20 bases between them. The CDR3 sequence is 17 residues long. As DNA, the CDR3 is TGCGCCAGCAGCCAAGACCCGGAGGAGGGGCCTGCGAATGGCTACACCTTC. As protein: CASSQDPEEGPANGYTF.

A remark on this clone: The junction and the germline gene differ at one end; a read error may be behind it. The sample carries other DNA sequences with the same CDR3. The rearrangement links TRBV30 to TRBJ1-5; weak D call: TRBD1 (5 bases). Looked up from germline, CDR1 is GTSNPN and CDR2 is SVGIG (reference sequence). The CDR3 extends over 13 amino acids. The chain's CDR3 is CAWSVPRGQPQHF. The CDR3 nucleotides are TGTGCCTGGAGTGTACCTAGGGGTCAGCCCCAGCATTTC.

Only one count was recorded for this clone. The chain combines TRBV7-6 with TRBJ2-7, with 7 bases matching TRBD1. The CDR3 consists of 16 residues. Looked up from germline, CDR1 is SGHVS and CDR2 is FNYEAQ. The junction had 6 bases not matched to a gene; V was cut back by 0 bases and J by 1 base. The CDR3: CASSLAKGGFSYEQYF. The CDR3 region has the DNA TGTGCCAGCAGCTTAGCAAAAGGGGGCTTTTCCTACGAGCAGTACTTC.

The chain combines TRBV5-6 with TRBJ2-7, with no clear D. Germline V gene sequence: CDR1 SGHDT, CDR2 YYEEEE. The CDR3 runs to 14 residues. The V end was cut by 1 base, the J end by 0 bases, with 8 bases between. In DNA, the CDR3 is TGTGCCAGCAGCTTGTCTTTTGCCTCCTACGAGCAGTACTTC. This encodes CASSLSFASYEQYF.

The J gene is TRBJ2-7, the V gene TRBV10-3, with 7 bases that match TRBD1. Looked up from germline, CDR1 is ENHRY and CDR2 is SYGVKD. This CDR3 has 19 residues. V lost 0 bases and J lost 2; bases outside the gene matches: 16. CDR3 in DNA: TGTGCCATCAGTGAGTCGATACGAACTCCGGGACAGTCTCCCTACGAGCAGTACTTC. This codes for CAISESIRTPGQSPYEQYF.

J is TRBJ2-7 and V is TRBV19, with 7 bases lining up with TRBD2. The junction had 6 bases not matched to a gene; V was cut back by 8 bases and J by 2 bases. This CDR3 contains 13 residues. Germline CDR1 LNHDA, CDR2 SQIVND (reference sequence). CDR3 nucleotides: TGTGCCAGTTCGACTAGCCTAGCCTACGAGCAGTACTTC. Its protein is CASSTSLAYEQYF.

This chain connects TRBV6-1 to TRBJ1-5; the D gene is possibly TRBD1 (6 bases). Trimming cost V 2 bases and J 2 bases, with 13 bases left between them. Germline V gene sequence: CDR1 MNHNS, CDR2 SASEGT. The CDR3 runs 16 residues. DNA for the CDR3: TGTGCCAGCAGTGAACTGACAGGCAGCGGCAATCAGCCCCAGCATTTT. Protein product: CASSELTGSGNQPQHF.

With regard to this clone: Other DNA sequences in the same sample also yield this CDR3. The J gene is TRBJ1-4, the V gene TRBV7-9; no firm D call. CDR1 SEHNR and CDR2 FQNEAQ come from the germline V gene (reference sequence). The CDR3 runs 10 residues. Trimming left V 6 bases short and J 7 bases short, with 3 bases between. The CDR3 DNA is TGTGCCAGCAGGGGTGAAAAACTGTTTTTT. Its protein is CASRGEKLFF.

The chain joins TRBV6-5 to TRBJ2-2, with 9 bases fitting TRBD2. In germline, CDR1 is MNHEY, CDR2 SVGAGI. The CDR3 has 14 amino acids. The V gene end was trimmed by 6 bases and the J gene end by 7 bases; junction bases not matched to a gene: 6. The CDR3 DNA reads as TGTGCCAGCAGGCCTAGCGGGGCTGGCGGGGAGCTGTTTTTT. This encodes CASRPSGAGGELFF.